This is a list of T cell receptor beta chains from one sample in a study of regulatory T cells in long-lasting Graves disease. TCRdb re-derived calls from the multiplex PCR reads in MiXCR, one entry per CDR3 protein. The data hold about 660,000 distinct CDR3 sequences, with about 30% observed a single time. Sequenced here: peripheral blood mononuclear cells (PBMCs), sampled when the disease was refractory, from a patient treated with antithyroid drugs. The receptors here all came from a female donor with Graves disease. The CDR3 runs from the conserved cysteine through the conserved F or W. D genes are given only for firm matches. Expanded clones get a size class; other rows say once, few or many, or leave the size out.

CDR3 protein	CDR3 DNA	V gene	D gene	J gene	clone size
CASSPLFGQSSYEQYF	TGTGCCAGCAGCCCCCTGTTCGGACAGAGCTCCTACGAGCAGTACTTC	TRBV7-2	.	TRBJ2-7	few
CASSGLTGVTEAFF	TGCGCCAGCAGCGGATTGACAGGAGTGACTGAAGCTTTCTTT	TRBV5-1	.	TRBJ1-1	many
CSARWSNQPQHF	TGCAGTGCTCGATGGAGCAATCAGCCCCAGCATTTT	TRBV20-1	.	TRBJ1-5	many
CASSYLGQGMRGYTF	TGTGCCAGCAGTTACTTGGGACAGGGGATGAGAGGCTACACCTTC	TRBV6-5	TRBD1	TRBJ1-2	once
CSASHVAGASGMYEQYF	TGCAGTGCTAGTCATGTTGCCGGGGCTAGCGGGATGTACGAGCAGTACTTC	TRBV20-1	TRBD2	TRBJ2-7	.
CASGPGQGGDEKLFF	TGTGCTAGTGGTCCGGGACAGGGAGGTGACGAAAAACTGTTTTTT	TRBV12-5	TRBD1	TRBJ1-4	few
CASSLDTGFGANVLTF	TGTGCCAGCAGCTTAGACACAGGGTTTGGGGCCAACGTCCTGACTTTC	TRBV11-2	.	TRBJ2-6	.
CASTGTSGGYQETQYF	TGTGCCAGCACGGGGACCTCTGGGGGCTACCAAGAGACCCAGTACTTC	TRBV12-3/TRBV12-4	.	TRBJ2-5	many
CASSPRDRVDYEQYF	TGCGCCAGCAGCCCCCGGGACAGGGTCGACTACGAGCAGTACTTC	TRBV3-1	TRBD1	TRBJ2-7	.
CASSPGDRLHQPQHF	TGCGCCAGCAGCCCCGGGGACAGGCTCCATCAGCCCCAGCATTTT	TRBV5-1	TRBD1	TRBJ1-5	.
CASRSAGATYGYTF	TGTGCCAGCAGGTCCGCAGGGGCCACCTATGGCTACACCTTC	TRBV2	.	TRBJ1-2	many
CASSLSPALSNQPQHF	TGTGCCAGCAGCTTAAGCCCAGCACTTAGCAATCAGCCCCAGCATTTT	TRBV11-2	.	TRBJ1-5	.
CASSPAYSDQPQHF	TGTGCCAGCAGCCCAGCCTATAGCGATCAGCCCCAGCATTTT	TRBV2	.	TRBJ1-5	many
CASGQGLIQPQHF	TGTGCCAGTGGTCAGGGTTTAATACAGCCCCAGCATTTT	TRBV12-3/TRBV12-4	.	TRBJ1-5	few
CASKPGQNTEAFF	TGTGCCAGTAAGCCCGGACAGAACACTGAAGCTTTCTTT	TRBV6-2/TRBV6-3	.	TRBJ1-1	.
CATSRSTTEAFF	TGTGCCACCAGCAGGAGTACCACTGAAGCTTTCTTT	TRBV15	.	TRBJ1-1	.
CASSSNSGIETQYF	TGTGCCAGCAGCTCAAATAGTGGGATAGAGACCCAGTACTTC	TRBV9	.	TRBJ2-5	.
CAITAQGAGNTEAFF	TGTGCCATCACCGCTCAGGGGGCGGGAAACACTGAAGCTTTCTTT	TRBV10-3	TRBD1	TRBJ1-1	.
CASTVAGGRSGYGYTF	TGTGCCAGCACAGTGGCAGGGGGCAGGTCGGGCTATGGCTACACCTTC	TRBV7-9	TRBD1	TRBJ1-2	few
CSVSYQETQYF	TGCAGCGTTAGTTACCAAGAGACCCAGTACTTC	TRBV29-1	.	TRBJ2-5	.